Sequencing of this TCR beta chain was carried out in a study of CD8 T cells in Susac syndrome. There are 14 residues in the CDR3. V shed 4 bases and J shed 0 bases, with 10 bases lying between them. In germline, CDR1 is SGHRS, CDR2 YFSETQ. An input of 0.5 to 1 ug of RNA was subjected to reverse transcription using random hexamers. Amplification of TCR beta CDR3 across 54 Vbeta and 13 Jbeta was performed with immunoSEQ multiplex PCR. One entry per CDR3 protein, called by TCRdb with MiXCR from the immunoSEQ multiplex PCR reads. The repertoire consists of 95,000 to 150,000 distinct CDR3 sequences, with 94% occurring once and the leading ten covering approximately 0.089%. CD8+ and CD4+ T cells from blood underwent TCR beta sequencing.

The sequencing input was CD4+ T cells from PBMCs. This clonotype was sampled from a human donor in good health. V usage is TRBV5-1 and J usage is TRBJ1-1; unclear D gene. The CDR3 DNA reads TGCGCCAGCAGCGGCGGCACTATGAACACTGAAGCTTTCTTT. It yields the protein CASSGGTMNTEAFF.